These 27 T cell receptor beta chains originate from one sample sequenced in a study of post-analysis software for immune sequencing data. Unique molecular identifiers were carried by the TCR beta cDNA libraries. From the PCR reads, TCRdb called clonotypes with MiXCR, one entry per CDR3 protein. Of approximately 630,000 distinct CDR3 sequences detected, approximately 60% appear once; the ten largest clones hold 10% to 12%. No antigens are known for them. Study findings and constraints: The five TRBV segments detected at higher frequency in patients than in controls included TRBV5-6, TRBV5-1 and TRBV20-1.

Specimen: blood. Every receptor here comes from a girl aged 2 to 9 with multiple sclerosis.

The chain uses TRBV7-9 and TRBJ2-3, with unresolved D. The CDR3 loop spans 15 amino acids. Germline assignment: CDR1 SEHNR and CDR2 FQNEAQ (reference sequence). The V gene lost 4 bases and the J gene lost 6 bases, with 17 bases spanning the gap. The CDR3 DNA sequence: TGTGCCAGCAGCTCGACGGTCTTCCTGGAGGATACGCAGTATTTT. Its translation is CASSSTVFLEDTQYF.

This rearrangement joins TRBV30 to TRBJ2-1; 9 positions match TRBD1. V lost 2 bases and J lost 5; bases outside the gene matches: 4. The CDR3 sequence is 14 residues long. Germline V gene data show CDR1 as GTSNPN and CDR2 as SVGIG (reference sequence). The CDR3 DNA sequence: TGTGCCTGGAGTCATGGACAGGGGAACAATGAGCAGTTCTTC. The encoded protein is CAWSHGQGNNEQFF.

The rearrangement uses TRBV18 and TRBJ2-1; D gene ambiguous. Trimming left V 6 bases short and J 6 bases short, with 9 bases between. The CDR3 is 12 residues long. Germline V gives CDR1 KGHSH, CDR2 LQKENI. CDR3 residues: CASSIQSNEQFF. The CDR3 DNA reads TGTGCCAGCTCCATACAGAGCAATGAGCAGTTCTTC.

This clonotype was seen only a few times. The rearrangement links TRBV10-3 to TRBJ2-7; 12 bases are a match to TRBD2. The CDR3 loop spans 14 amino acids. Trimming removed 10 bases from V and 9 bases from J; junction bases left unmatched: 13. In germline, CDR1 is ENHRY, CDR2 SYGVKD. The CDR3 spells CATQSLAGGPRQYF. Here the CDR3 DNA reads TGTGCCACCCAGAGTCTAGCGGGAGGGCCGCGGCAGTACTTC.

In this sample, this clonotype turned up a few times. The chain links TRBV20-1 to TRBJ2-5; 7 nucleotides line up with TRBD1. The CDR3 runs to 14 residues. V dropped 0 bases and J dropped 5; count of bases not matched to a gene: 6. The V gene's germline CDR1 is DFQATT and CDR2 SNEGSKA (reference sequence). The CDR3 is CSARDFLRGETQYF. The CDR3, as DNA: TGCAGTGCTAGAGATTTCCTCAGGGGGGAGACCCAGTACTTC.

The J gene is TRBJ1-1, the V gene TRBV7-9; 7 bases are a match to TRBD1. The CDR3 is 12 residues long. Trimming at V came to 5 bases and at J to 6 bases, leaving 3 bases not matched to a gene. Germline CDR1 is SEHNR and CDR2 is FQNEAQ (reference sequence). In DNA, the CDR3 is TGTGCCAGCAGCCAACAGGGGTCTGAAGCTTTCTTT. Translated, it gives CASSQQGSEAFF. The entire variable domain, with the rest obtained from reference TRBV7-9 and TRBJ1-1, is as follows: DTGVSQNPRHKITKRGQNVTFRCDPISEHNRLYWYRQTLGQGPEFLTYFQNEAQLEKSRLLSDRFSAERPKGSFSTLEIQRTEQGDSAMYLCASSQQGSEAFFGQGTRLTVV.

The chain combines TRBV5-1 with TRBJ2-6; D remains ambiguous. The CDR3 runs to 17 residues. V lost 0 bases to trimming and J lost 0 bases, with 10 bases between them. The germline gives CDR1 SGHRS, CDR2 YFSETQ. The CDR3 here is CASSLGSVRSGANVLTF. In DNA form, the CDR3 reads TGCGCCAGCAGCTTGGGGTCAGTCCGCTCTGGGGCCAACGTCCTGACTTTC.

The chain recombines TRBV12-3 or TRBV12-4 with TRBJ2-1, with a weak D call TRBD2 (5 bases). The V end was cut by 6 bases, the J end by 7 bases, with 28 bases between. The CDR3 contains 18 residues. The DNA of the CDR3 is TGTGCCAGCAGCTTATATCCTCCCGGTGACTACAATATGAATGAGCAGTTCTTC. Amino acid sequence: CASSLYPPGDYNMNEQFF.

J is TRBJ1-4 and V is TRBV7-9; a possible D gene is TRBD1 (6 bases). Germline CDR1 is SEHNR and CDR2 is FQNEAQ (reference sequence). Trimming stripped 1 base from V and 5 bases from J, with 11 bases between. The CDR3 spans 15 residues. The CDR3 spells CASSLERRGNEKLFF. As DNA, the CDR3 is TGTGCCAGCAGCTTAGAGCGGAGGGGGAATGAAAAACTGTTTTTT.

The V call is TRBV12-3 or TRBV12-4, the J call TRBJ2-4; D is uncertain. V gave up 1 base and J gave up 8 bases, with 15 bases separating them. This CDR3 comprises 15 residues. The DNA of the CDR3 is TGTGCCAGCAGTTTAGGTTCGTCGATTCGGGACATTCAGTACTTC. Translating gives CASSLGSSIRDIQYF.

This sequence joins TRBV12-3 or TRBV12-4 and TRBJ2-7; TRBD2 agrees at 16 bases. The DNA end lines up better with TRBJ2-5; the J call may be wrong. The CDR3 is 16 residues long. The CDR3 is CASSWGTSGGVKTQYF. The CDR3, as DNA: TGTGCCAGCAGCTGGGGGACTAGCGGGGGGGTAAAGACCCAGTACTTC.

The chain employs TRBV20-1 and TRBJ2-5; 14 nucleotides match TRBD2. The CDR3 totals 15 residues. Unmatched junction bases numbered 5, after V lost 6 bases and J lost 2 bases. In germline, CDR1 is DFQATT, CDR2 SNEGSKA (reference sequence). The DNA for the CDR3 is TGCAGTGCGCGACTAGCGGGAGGGCGGCAAGAGACCCAGTACTTC. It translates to CSARLAGGRQETQYF.

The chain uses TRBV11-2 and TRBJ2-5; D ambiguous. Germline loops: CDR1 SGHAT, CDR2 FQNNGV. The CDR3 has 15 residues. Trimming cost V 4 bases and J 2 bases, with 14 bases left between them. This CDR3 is CASSYTVIPQETQYF. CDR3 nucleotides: TGTGCCAGCAGCTACACAGTTATTCCACAAGAGACCCAGTACTTC.

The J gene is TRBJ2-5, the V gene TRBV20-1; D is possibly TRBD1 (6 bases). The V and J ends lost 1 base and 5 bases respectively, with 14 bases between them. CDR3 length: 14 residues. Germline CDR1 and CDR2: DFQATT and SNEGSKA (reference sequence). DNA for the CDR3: TGCAGTGCTAGAGGTTCCAGGGGTGGGGAGACCCAGTACTTC. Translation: CSARGSRGGETQYF.

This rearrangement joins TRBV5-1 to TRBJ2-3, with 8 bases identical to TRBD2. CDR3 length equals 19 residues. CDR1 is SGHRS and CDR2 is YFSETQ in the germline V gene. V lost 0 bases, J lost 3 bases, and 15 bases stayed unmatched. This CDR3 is CASSLAPGAGGGETDTQYF. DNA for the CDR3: TGCGCCAGCAGCTTGGCCCCCGGGGCGGGAGGAGGGGAAACAGATACGCAGTATTTT.

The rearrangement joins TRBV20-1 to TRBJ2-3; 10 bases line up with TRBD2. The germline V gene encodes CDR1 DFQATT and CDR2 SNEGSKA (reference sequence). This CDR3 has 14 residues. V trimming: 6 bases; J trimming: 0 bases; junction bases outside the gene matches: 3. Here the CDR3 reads CSATSGVSTDTQYF. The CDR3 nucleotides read TGCAGTGCCACTAGCGGGGTGAGCACAGATACGCAGTATTTT.

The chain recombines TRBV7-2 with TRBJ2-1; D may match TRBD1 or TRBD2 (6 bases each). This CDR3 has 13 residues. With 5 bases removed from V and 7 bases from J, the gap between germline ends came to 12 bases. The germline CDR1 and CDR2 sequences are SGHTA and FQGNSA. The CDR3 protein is CASSPGASNEQFF. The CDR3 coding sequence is TGTGCCAGCAGCCCGGGGGCTAGTAATGAGCAGTTCTTC. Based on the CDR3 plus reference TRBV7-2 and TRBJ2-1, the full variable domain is GAGVSQSPSNKVTEKGKDVELRCDPISGHTALYWYRQSLGQGLEFLIYFQGNSAPDKSGLPSDRFSAERTGGSVSTLTIQRTQQEDSAVYLCASSPGASNEQFFGPGTRLTVL.

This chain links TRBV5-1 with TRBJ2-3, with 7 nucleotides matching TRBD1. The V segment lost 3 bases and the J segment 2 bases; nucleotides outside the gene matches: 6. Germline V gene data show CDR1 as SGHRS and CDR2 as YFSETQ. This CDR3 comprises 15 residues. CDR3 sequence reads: CASSSGTADTDTQYF. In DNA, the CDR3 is TGCGCCAGCAGCTCCGGGACAGCCGACACAGATACGCAGTATTTT.

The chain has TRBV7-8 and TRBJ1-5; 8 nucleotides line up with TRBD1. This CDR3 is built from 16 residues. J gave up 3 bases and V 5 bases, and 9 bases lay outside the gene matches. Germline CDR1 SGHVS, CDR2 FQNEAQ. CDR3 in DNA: TGTGCCAGCAGCCCCGGACAGGGAGGGGACAATCAGCCCCAGCATTTT. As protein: CASSPGQGGDNQPQHF.

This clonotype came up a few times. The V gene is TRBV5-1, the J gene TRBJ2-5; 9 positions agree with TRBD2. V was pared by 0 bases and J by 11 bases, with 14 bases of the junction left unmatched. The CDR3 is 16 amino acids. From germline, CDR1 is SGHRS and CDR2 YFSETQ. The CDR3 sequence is CASSLDLAGGYGEQYF. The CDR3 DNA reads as TGCGCCAGCAGCTTGGACTTGGCGGGAGGGTATGGGGAGCAGTACTTC.

The CDR3 loop reads CASSRGDRGEEQYF. The CDR3 DNA is TGTGCCAGCAGTCGTGGGGACAGGGGAGAGGAGCAGTACTTC. The chain joins TRBV9 to TRBJ2-7; 10 bases line up with TRBD1. The CDR3 has 14 residues. Per the germline V gene, CDR1 is SGDLS and CDR2 is YYNGEE. The V segment lost 5 bases and the J segment 7 bases; nucleotides outside the gene matches: 9.

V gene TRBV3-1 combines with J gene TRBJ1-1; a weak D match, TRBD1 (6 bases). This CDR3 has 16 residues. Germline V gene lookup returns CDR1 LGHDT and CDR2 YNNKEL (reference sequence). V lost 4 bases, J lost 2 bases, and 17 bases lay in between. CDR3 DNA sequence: TGTGCCAGCAGCCTAGTGGGGGCAGGGAGCAACACTGAAGCTTTCTTT. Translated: CASSLVGAGSNTEAFF.

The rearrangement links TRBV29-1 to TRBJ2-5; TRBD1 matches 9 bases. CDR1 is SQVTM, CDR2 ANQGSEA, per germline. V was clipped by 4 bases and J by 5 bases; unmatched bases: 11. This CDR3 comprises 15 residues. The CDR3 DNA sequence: TGCAGCGTTGCGGGACAGGGAGGGGGGAGTGAGACCCAGTACTTC. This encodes CSVAGQGGGSETQYF.

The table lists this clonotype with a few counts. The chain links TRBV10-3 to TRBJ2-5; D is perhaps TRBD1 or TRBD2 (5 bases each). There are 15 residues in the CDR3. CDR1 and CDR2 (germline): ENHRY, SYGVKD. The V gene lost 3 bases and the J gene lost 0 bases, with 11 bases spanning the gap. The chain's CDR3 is CAISEWGSNQETQYF. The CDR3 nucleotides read TGTGCCATCAGTGAATGGGGGTCCAACCAAGAGACCCAGTACTTC.

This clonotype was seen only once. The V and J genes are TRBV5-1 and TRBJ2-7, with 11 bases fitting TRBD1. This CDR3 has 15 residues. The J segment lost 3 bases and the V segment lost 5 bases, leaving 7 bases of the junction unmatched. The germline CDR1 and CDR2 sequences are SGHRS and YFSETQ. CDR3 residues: CASSKRTGGLYEQYF. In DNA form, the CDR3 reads TGCGCCAGCAGTAAACGGACAGGGGGCCTCTACGAGCAGTACTTC.

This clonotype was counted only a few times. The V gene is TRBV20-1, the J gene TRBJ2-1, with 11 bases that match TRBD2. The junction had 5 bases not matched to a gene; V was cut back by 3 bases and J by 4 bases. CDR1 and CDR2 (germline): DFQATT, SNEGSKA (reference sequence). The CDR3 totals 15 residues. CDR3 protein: CSASSGTSGYNEQFF. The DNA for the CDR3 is TGCAGTGCTAGCTCCGGGACTAGCGGTTACAATGAGCAGTTCTTC.

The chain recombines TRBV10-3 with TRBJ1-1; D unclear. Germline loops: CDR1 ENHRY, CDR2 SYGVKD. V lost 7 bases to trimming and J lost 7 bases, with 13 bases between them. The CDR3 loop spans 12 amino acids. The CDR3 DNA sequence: TGTGCCATCAAAACCGGGGAGGGTGAAGCTTTCTTT. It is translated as CAIKTGEGEAFF.